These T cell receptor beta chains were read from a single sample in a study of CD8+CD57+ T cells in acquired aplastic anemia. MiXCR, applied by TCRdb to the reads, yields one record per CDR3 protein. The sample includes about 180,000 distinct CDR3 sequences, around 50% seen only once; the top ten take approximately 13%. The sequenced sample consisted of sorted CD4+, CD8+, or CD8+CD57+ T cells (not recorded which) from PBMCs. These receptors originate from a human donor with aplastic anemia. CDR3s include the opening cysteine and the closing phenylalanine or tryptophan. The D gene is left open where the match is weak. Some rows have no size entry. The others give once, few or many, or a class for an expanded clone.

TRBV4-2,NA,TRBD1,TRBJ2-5,TGTGCCAGCAGCCACGGTAGGACCGGGACAGGGAGTCGAGAGACCCAGTACTTC,CASSHGRTGTGSRETQYF
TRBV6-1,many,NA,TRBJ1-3,TGTGCCAGCAGTGAAGGTTTGGGAAACACCATATATTTT,CASSEGLGNTIYF
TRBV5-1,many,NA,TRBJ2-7,TGCGCCAGCAGCTTGGGCCCGAACGAGCAGTACTTC,CASSLGPNEQYF
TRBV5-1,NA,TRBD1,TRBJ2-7,TGCGCCAGCAGCTTTCGGACAGGGGGGAGCGAGCAGTACTTC,CASSFRTGGSEQYF
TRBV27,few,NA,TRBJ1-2,TGTGCCTCCAGGGAGAGTAACTATGGCTACACCTTC,CASRESNYGYTF
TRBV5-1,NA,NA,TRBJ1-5,TGCGCCAGCAGCTTGTTGGGGGACAATCAGCCCCAGCATTTT,CASSLLGDNQPQHF
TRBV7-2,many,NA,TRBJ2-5,TGTGCCAGCAGCCCCCGGCCCCAAGAGACCCAGTACTTC,CASSPRPQETQYF
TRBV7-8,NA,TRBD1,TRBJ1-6,TGTGCCAGCAGCTTGACAGGGGGTGGTTCACCCCTCCACTTT,CASSLTGGGSPLHF
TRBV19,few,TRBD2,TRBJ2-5,TGTGCCAGTAGTACACTAGGACTAGCGGGAGCAGAGACCCAGTACTTC,CASSTLGLAGAETQYF
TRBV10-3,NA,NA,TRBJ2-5,TGTGCCATCAGTGTAGGCGAGGAGACCCAGTACTTC,CAISVGEETQYF
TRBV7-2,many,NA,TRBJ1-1,TGTGCCAGCAGCTTCGAACCCAACACTGAAGCTTTCTTT,CASSFEPNTEAFF
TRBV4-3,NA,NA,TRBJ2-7,TGCGCCAGCAGCCAAGGTGGCGGGGCCACCTACGAGCAGTACTTC,CASSQGGGATYEQYF
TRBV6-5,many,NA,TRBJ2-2,TGTGCCAGCGAAGAAGGCAGCAACACCGGGGAGCTGTTTTTT,CASEEGSNTGELFF
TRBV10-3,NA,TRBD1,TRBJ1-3,TGTGCCATCAGTGGCTTTCAGGGGGAGACTGGAAACACCATATATTTT,CAISGFQGETGNTIYF
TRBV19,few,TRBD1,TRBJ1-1,TGTGCCAGCTCACAGGCCAGGGGGGGCTGGAACACTGAAGCTTTCTTT,CASSQARGGWNTEAFF
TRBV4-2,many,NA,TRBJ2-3,TGTGCCAGCAGCCAAGGGGTACAATCCTCCCGCACAGATACGCAGTATTTT,CASSQGVQSSRTDTQYF
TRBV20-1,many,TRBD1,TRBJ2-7,TGCAGTGCGTGGGACAGCTCCTACGAGCAGTACTTC,CSAWDSSYEQYF
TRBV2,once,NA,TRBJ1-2,TGTGCCAGCAGTGGGGGCGTCAACTATGGCTACACCTTC,CASSGGVNYGYTF
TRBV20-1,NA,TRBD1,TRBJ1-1,TGCAGTCTAACCGACCTGGACAGGGGGTTTTCGGACACTGAAGCTTTCTTT,CSLTDLDRGFSDTEAFF
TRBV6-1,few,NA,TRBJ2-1,TGTGCCAGCAGACTAGCCCATGCATTGGATGAGCAGTTCTTC,CASRLAHALDEQFF
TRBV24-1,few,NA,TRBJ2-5,TGTGCCACCAGTGAATCAGCCAATCAAGAGACCCAGTACTTC,CATSESANQETQYF
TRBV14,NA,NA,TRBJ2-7,TGTGCCAGCAGCCAAATAACCTACGAGCAGTACTTC,CASSQITYEQYF
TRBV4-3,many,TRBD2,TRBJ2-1,TGCGCCAGCAGCCAAGGCGGGGGGTTCAATGAGCAGTTCTTC,CASSQGGGFNEQFF
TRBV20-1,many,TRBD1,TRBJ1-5,TGCAGTGCTAAGGACAGGGAAGGACAGCCCCAGCATTTT,CSAKDREGQPQHF
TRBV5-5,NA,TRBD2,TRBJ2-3,TGTGCCAGCAGCTGGGGACTAGCGTACACAGATACGCAGTATTTT,CASSWGLAYTDTQYF
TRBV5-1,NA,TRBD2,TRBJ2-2,TGCGCCAGCATGGGAACGGGGGGGCACACCGGGGAGCTGTTTTTT,CASMGTGGHTGELFF
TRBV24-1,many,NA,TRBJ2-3,TGTGCCACCAGTGGCGTACAGGGTAACGCAGATACGCAGTATTTT,CATSGVQGNADTQYF
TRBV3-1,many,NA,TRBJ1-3,TGTGCCAGCAGCCAAAGGGATTCTGGAAACACCATATATTTT,CASSQRDSGNTIYF
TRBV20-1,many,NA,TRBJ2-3,TGCAGTGCCCGACCGGGTGCTAGCACAGATACGCAGTATTTT,CSARPGASTDTQYF
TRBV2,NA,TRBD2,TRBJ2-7,TGTGCCAGCAGTGACGGCGGGGGGAACTACGAGCAGTACTTC,CASSDGGGNYEQYF
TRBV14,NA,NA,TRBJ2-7,TGTGCCAGCAGCCAGAGGGAGTTGAAGCAGTACTTC,CASSQRELKQYF
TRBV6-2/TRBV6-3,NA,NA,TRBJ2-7,TGTGCCAGCAGTTACGGGGAACCCTACGAGCAGTACTTC,CASSYGEPYEQYF
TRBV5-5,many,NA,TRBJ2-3,TGTGCCAGCAGCTTGTCCCCCCTTGCCGCAGATACGCAGTATTTT,CASSLSPLAADTQYF
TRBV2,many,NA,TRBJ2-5,TGTGCCAGCTCGGACAGTGGGGAGACCCAGTACTTC,CASSDSGETQYF
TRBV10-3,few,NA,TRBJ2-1,TGTGCCAGCGGCGCCGCGGACAGCAATGAGCAGTTCTTC,CASGAADSNEQFF
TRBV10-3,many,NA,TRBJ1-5,TGTGCCATCAGTGAGGGGCAACGCAATCAGCCCCAGCATTTT,CAISEGQRNQPQHF
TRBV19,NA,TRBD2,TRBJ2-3,TGTGCCAGTAGTATAGGGGGCGGGGGAGATACGCAGTATTTT,CASSIGGGGDTQYF
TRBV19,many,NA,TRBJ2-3,TGTGCCAGTAGTTTCGTCCGGGGTAGCACAGATACGCAGTATTTT,CASSFVRGSTDTQYF
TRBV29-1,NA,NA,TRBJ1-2,TGCAGCGTTGAAGCCGACGGGGTCTATGGCTACACCTTC,CSVEADGVYGYTF
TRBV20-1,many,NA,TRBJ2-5,TGCAGTGCTAGAAGGATTCTGAAAGAGACCCAGTACTTC,CSARRILKETQYF
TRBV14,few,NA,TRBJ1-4,TGTGCCAGCAGCCAGGCCGGTGGGACTCACAAGTCCGAACTGTTTTTT,CASSQAGGTHKSELFF
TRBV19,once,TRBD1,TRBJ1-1,TGTGCCAGTAGTTCCAGTGACGACAGGGGGGCTTTGAACACTGAAGCTTTCTTT,CASSSSDDRGALNTEAFF
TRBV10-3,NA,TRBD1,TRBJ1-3,TGTGCCATCAGGGGACAGGGAACTTACTCTGGAAACACCATATATTTT,CAIRGQGTYSGNTIYF
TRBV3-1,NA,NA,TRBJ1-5,TGTGCCAGCAGCCAAGACCTGAACCGGGGTCAGCCCCAGCATTTT,CASSQDLNRGQPQHF
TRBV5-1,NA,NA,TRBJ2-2,TGCGCCAGCAGCGGGGTCTCCAACACCGGGGAGCTGTTTTTT,CASSGVSNTGELFF
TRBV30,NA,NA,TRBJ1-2,TGTGCCTGCCGGGACACCAGTAACTATGGCTACACCTTC,CACRDTSNYGYTF